One and the same sample provided the 31 T cell receptor beta chains below, sequenced in a study of metastatic and nonmetastatic thyroid tumors. Using MiXCR, TCRdb reanalyzed the PCR reads. Seen here are 40,000 or so clones, around 43% observed once, and the top ten hold around 22%. Not a single patient had been given any form of treatment at any point before undergoing thyroid surgery. The sequenced material came from tumor tissue. The receptor set was obtained from a male donor with papillary thyroid cancer or a benign thyroid nodule (not recorded which). Some clones in this sample may be carry-over from other donors' samples.

The V and J genes are TRBV4-3 and TRBJ2-7, with D perhaps TRBD2 (6 bases). The CDR3 sequence is 15 residues long. Trimming took 4 bases from V and 2 from J, leaving 15 bases between them. The V gene's germline CDR1 is LGHNA and CDR2 YSLEER. The CDR3 protein is CASSPGGGPPYEQYF. CDR3 DNA sequence: TGCGCCAGCAGCCCTGGGGGAGGTCCTCCCTACGAGCAGTACTTC.

With regard to this clone: Since a much larger clone is just one base distant, this may be a read error. Other DNA sequences in the same sample also yield this CDR3. The CDR3 coding sequence is TGTGCCAGTAGCTTAGCGCGGGGGCCCGGAGCCGTCTATGGCTACACCTTC. It translates to CASSLARGPGAVYGYTF. The chain links TRBV7-8 to TRBJ1-2; tentatively, D is TRBD1 (6 bases). The CDR3 is 17 amino acids. CDR1 and CDR2 (germline): SGHVS, FQNEAQ.

This chain connects TRBV7-8 to TRBJ1-2; D ambiguous. The germline V gene encodes CDR1 SGHVS and CDR2 FQNEAQ. V lost 1 base, J lost 2 bases, and 11 bases lay in between. This CDR3 comprises 15 residues. The CDR3 is CASSLGGGLNYGYTF. The DNA for the CDR3 is TGTGCCAGCAGCTTAGGCGGCGGGCTGAACTATGGCTACACCTTC.

The sample holds a few counts of this clone. This chain joins TRBV13 and TRBJ2-1, with TRBD2 identical over 14 bases. This CDR3 region has 19 residues. With 5 bases clipped from V and 1 base from J, the junction kept 10 bases outside the gene matches. Looked up from germline, CDR1 is PRHDT and CDR2 is FYEKMQ (reference sequence). The CDR3 loop is CASSSTGTSGSGSYNEQFF. DNA of the CDR3: TGTGCCAGCAGCAGTACCGGGACTAGCGGGAGTGGGTCCTACAATGAGCAGTTCTTC. Together with reference TRBV13 and TRBJ2-1, the CDR3 gives the full variable domain: AAGVIQSPRHLIKEKRETATLKCYPIPRHDTVYWYQQGPGQDPQFLISFYEKMQSDKGSIPDRFSAQQFSDYHSELNMSSLELGDSALYFCASSSTGTSGSGSYNEQFFGPGTRLTVL.

The V and J genes are TRBV10-3 and TRBJ2-7, with 8 bases aligning to TRBD1. Per germline, CDR1 ENHRY and CDR2 SYGVKD. There are 13 residues in the CDR3. J was trimmed by 5 bases and V by 7 bases; bases with no gene match: 7. The CDR3 nucleotides are TGTGCCATCATGGGGACAGGTTACGACGAGCAGTACTTC. Translating it yields CAIMGTGYDEQYF.

This chain connects TRBV19 to TRBJ2-7; D unresolved. Germline V gene sequence: CDR1 LNHDA, CDR2 SQIVND (reference sequence). V lost 5 bases and J lost 4, with 12 bases in between. The CDR3 consists of 13 residues. The CDR3 region has the DNA TGTGCCAGTAGTTTCGGAGCAGAGTACGAGCAGTACTTC. It yields the protein CASSFGAEYEQYF.

The chain joins TRBV11-2 to TRBJ2-7, with D perhaps TRBD1 (5 bases). This CDR3 contains 13 residues. Trimming shortened V by 0 bases and J by 9 bases, and 12 bases separated the two germline ends. Germline V CDR1 and CDR2: SGHAT, FQNNGV. CDR3 nucleotide sequence: TGTGCCAGCAGCTTAGATCAGGGTCCTGGGCAGTACTTC. Translated, it gives CASSLDQGPGQYF.

V gene TRBV20-1 combines with J gene TRBJ2-7; D ambiguous. This CDR3 has 13 amino acids. V was shortened by 4 bases and J by 2 bases, with 12 bases between the two germline ends. Germline CDR1 and CDR2: DFQATT and SNEGSKA (reference sequence). The CDR3: CSATDQDPYEQYF. Written as DNA, the CDR3 is TGCAGTGCTACGGACCAGGATCCCTACGAGCAGTACTTC.

This clone was observed a handful of times. This chain connects TRBV6-1 to TRBJ2-3, with 8 bases that match TRBD1. The V and J ends lost 7 bases and 4 bases, in that order; junction bases with no gene match: 10. This CDR3 contains 15 residues. CDR1 is MNHNS, CDR2 SASEGT, per germline. In DNA, the CDR3 is TGTGCCAGCAACCACGGACAGGGTCCCGCAGATACGCAGTATTTT. Its translation: CASNHGQGPADTQYF.

This chain joins TRBV11-1 and TRBJ2-1; 7 bases are shared with TRBD1. CDR1 and CDR2 (germline): SGHAT, FQDESV (reference sequence). The CDR3 is made up of 18 amino acids. The junction had 14 bases not matched to a gene; V was cut back by 4 bases and J by 2 bases. The CDR3 sequence: CASSSHPQGPGTYNEQFF. Written as DNA, the CDR3 is TGTGCCAGCAGCTCCCACCCACAGGGGCCCGGGACCTACAATGAGCAGTTCTTC.

The chain carries TRBV30 and TRBJ2-7; D tentatively reads TRBD1 or TRBD2 (6 bases each). The V gene's germline CDR1 is GTSNPN and CDR2 SVGIG (reference sequence). Trimming removed 0 bases at V and 2 bases at J, with 14 bases between. This CDR3 has 15 amino acids. CDR3 DNA sequence: TGTGCCTGGAGTGTAAAGGGGGGTAGAGCCTACGAGCAGTACTTC. The encoded protein is CAWSVKGGRAYEQYF.

The gene calls are TRBV5-8 and TRBJ1-5, with D possibly being TRBD1 (6 bases). CDR1 SGHTS and CDR2 YDEGEE come from the germline V gene. The CDR3 length is 16 residues. Trimming cost V 4 bases and J 1 base, with 15 bases left between them. The CDR3 DNA sequence: TGTGCCAGCAGCCCCAACAGGGCCTGGAGCAATCAGCCCCAGCATTTT. Residues: CASSPNRAWSNQPQHF.

The rearrangement joins TRBV6-4 to TRBJ2-7; 9 bases fit TRBD2. The V gene end was trimmed by 6 bases and the J gene end by 2 bases; junction bases not matched to a gene: 5. CDR1 MRHNA and CDR2 SNTAGT come from the germline V gene. CDR3 size: 14 residues. CDR3 protein: CASRGGGGPYEQYF. Here the CDR3 DNA reads TGTGCCAGCAGGGGCGGGGGGGGGCCCTACGAGCAGTACTTC.

This chain joins TRBV20-1 and TRBJ2-7; 10 nucleotides match TRBD2. The V and J ends lost 6 bases and 3 bases, in that order; junction bases with no gene match: 8. Per the germline V gene, CDR1 is DFQATT and CDR2 is SNEGSKA (reference sequence). The CDR3 runs to 14 residues. As DNA, the CDR3 is TGCAGTGCGCCTCTAGCGGGAGCTAGCTACGAGCAGTACTTC. Protein: CSAPLAGASYEQYF.

The rearrangement links TRBV3-1 to TRBJ1-2; 8 nucleotides line up with TRBD1. The junction had 11 bases not matched to a gene; V was cut back by 4 bases and J by 4 bases. The V gene's germline CDR1 is LGHDT and CDR2 YNNKEL (reference sequence). The CDR3 is made up of 16 amino acids. CDR3: CASSPWTGSSSYGYTF. In nucleotides, the CDR3 is TGTGCCAGCAGCCCCTGGACAGGGAGTAGCTCCTATGGCTACACCTTC.

V and J are TRBV5-1 and TRBJ2-7; possibly TRBD1 or TRBD2 for D (5 bases each). The germline V and J ends were trimmed by 4 bases and 12 bases, with 23 bases remaining between them. CDR3 size: 14 residues. Germline lookup yields CDR1 SGHRS and CDR2 YFSETQ. CDR3 in amino acids: CASSPGTAKGVRYF. In nucleotides, the CDR3 is TGCGCCAGCAGCCCCGGGACCGCGAAGGGCGTACGGTACTTC.

This clone has just a few counts. The chain is built from TRBV28 and TRBJ1-1; D uncertain. Per the germline V gene, CDR1 is MDHEN and CDR2 is SYDVKM. V lost 6 bases, J lost 0 bases, and 5 bases lay in between. The CDR3 extends over 12 amino acids. The DNA for the CDR3 is TGTGCCAGCAGACCATTGAACACTGAAGCTTTCTTT. Amino acid sequence: CASRPLNTEAFF.

This clone has just a few counts. The CDR3 nucleotides are TGCGCCAGCAGTGATAGCGGGAGAGATACGCAGTATTTT. Encoded protein: CASSDSGRDTQYF. This chain connects TRBV10-1 to TRBJ2-3, with TRBD2 matching 9 bases. Germline lookup yields CDR1 WNHNN and CDR2 SYGVQD (reference sequence). The CDR3 totals 13 residues. Germline trimming cut 3 bases from V and 5 bases from J; bases unmatched to any gene: 0.

The chain couples TRBV11-1 to TRBJ2-7; 8 positions match TRBD1. Germline assignment: CDR1 SGHAT and CDR2 FQDESV (reference sequence). The CDR3 contains 14 residues. Trimming took 6 bases from V and 7 from J; bases not matched to a gene: 11. The DNA of the CDR3 is TGTGCCAGCAGGAAAGGACAGGGTTTGGGGGAGCAGTACTTC. This gives the protein CASRKGQGLGEQYF.

This clone occurred a few times. The chain couples TRBV7-2 to TRBJ1-1; D is ambiguous. The CDR3 consists of 13 residues. V was pared by 5 bases and J by 1 base, with 8 bases between. Germline V gene sequence: CDR1 SGHTA, CDR2 FQGNSA. CDR3 sequence: CASSTIKNTEAFF. CDR3 nucleotide sequence: TGTGCCAGCAGCACCATAAAGAACACTGAAGCTTTCTTT.

This clone was seen just once. The V and J genes are TRBV5-1 and TRBJ1-3; D is ambiguous. V lost 3 bases to trimming and J lost 0 bases, with 13 bases between them. Germline CDR1 is SGHRS and CDR2 is YFSETQ. The CDR3 runs to 16 residues. The CDR3 is CASSWGGMNSGNTIYF. CDR3 nucleotide sequence: TGCGCCAGCAGCTGGGGAGGGATGAACTCTGGAAACACCATATATTTT.

This sequence joins TRBV13 and TRBJ2-7; D may be TRBD1 or TRBD2 (5 bases each). Germline V CDR1 and CDR2: PRHDT, FYEKMQ (reference sequence). Trimming took off 1 base at V and 6 bases at J, with 10 bases between the two ends. The CDR3 runs 13 residues. This CDR3 reads CASSLDGAGEQYF. The CDR3 DNA follows: TGTGCCAGCAGCTTAGACGGGGCTGGCGAGCAGTACTTC. Looking up the rest from reference TRBV13 and TRBJ2-7 gives the full variable domain: AAGVIQSPRHLIKEKRETATLKCYPIPRHDTVYWYQQGPGQDPQFLISFYEKMQSDKGSIPDRFSAQQFSDYHSELNMSSLELGDSALYFCASSLDGAGEQYFGPGTRLTVT.

The J gene is TRBJ2-3, the V gene TRBV5-1, with D possibly TRBD2 on 5 matching bases. Germline V lookup: CDR1 SGHRS, CDR2 YFSETQ. V lost 5 bases, J lost 3 bases, and 13 bases lay in between. This CDR3 has 14 residues. As DNA, the CDR3 is TGCGCCAGCAGGGCGGAGGAAAGAACAGATACGCAGTATTTT. Its translation: CASRAEERTDTQYF.

V usage is TRBV28 and J usage is TRBJ2-3; possible D gene TRBD2, 6 bases. Deletions cut 2 bases from V and 7 bases from J, with 16 bases between. Germline assignment: CDR1 MDHEN and CDR2 SYDVKM. The CDR3 runs to 15 residues. Here the CDR3 DNA reads TGTGCCAGCAGTTTAGTCAGGAGGGCCTTAAATACGCAGTATTTT. It codes for CASSLVRRALNTQYF. The whole variable domain, filled in from reference TRBV28 and TRBJ2-3, reads DVKVTQSSRYLVKRTGEKVFLECVQDMDHENMFWYRQDPGLGLRLIYFSYDVKMKEKGDIPEGYSVSREKKERFSLILESASTNQTSMYLCASSLVRRALNTQYFGPGTRLTVL.

This clone qualifies as medium-sized (0.01 to 0.1%). V gene TRBV7-3 combines with J gene TRBJ1-5; 8 bases fit TRBD1. Germline V lookup: CDR1 SGHTA, CDR2 FQGTGA. The CDR3 is 14 amino acids. V trimming: 5 bases; J trimming: 10 bases; junction bases outside the gene matches: 10. CDR3 in amino acids: CASSPGTGSSPQHF. In DNA form, the CDR3 reads TGTGCCAGCAGCCCCGGGACAGGCAGTTCCCCCCAGCATTTT.

This chain joins TRBV7-6 and TRBJ2-7, with D maybe TRBD2 (6 bases). Germline loops: CDR1 SGHVS, CDR2 FNYEAQ. The CDR3 spans 12 residues. Trimming took off 9 bases at V and 6 bases at J, with 15 bases between the two ends. The CDR3 spells CASSHSGSEQYF. The CDR3 DNA is TGTGCCAGTTCCCATAGCGGCAGCGAGCAGTACTTC.

This chain joins TRBV4-1 and TRBJ2-5, with TRBD1 identical over 8 bases. This CDR3 is 17 amino acids long. Germline trimming cut 3 bases from V and 2 bases from J; bases unmatched to any gene: 11. Germline CDR1 and CDR2: MGHRA and YSYEKL. CDR3 coding DNA: TGCGCCAGCAGCCAGGGGACAGGCGGTTTGGGACAAGAGACCCAGTACTTC. Translated: CASSQGTGGLGQETQYF.

The rearrangement joins TRBV12-3 or TRBV12-4 to TRBJ2-3; TRBD2 matches at 7 bases. V shed 4 bases, J shed 1 base, and the junction held 2 bases outside the gene matches. The CDR3 extends over 14 amino acids. The CDR3 DNA follows: TGTGCCAGCAGTTATAGCGGGCGCACAGATACGCAGTATTTT. Amino acid sequence: CASSYSGRTDTQYF.

The J gene is TRBJ2-5, the V gene TRBV20-1, with 8 bases aligning to TRBD2. The J call is doubtful: the DNA matches TRBJ2-1 better. Germline V gene sequence: CDR1 DFQATT, CDR2 SNEGSKA (reference sequence). CDR3 length equals 12 residues. The CDR3 loop reads CSARAGGNEQFF. DNA of the CDR3: TGCAGTGCTAGAGCGGGGGGGAATGAGCAGTTCTTC.

Concerning this clone itself: The CDR3 does not close with the conserved phenylalanine or tryptophan, likely indicating a read error. No DNA is shown, since the ends of the CDR3 on it are uncertain; the CDR3 is the one TCRdb lists. The gene calls are TRBV4-1 and TRBJ2-5; the table's TRBD1 call for D was not verified on the DNA. Germline V gene data show CDR1 as MGHRA and CDR2 as YSYEKL. The CDR3 sequence runs 15 residues, both termini included. CDR3 protein: CARQLAGGRGQEAWL.

This chain joins TRBV24-1 and TRBJ2-7; 13 bases map to TRBD2. The CDR3 runs 14 residues. Germline CDR1 and CDR2: KGHDR and SFDVKD. Germline trimming cut 4 bases from V and 11 bases from J; bases unmatched to any gene: 7. CDR3 DNA: TGTGCCACCAGTGAGAGGACTAGCGGGAGTCCAGAGTACTTC. This sequence encodes CATSERTSGSPEYF.